The source of this TCR beta chain is a study of OX40 agonist ivuxolimab in advanced cancers. For context, the study as a whole: Ivuxolimab was a fully human IgG2 agonistic monoclonal antibody targeting the costimulatory receptor OX40 (CD134). Intravenous ivuxolimab was administered to patients every 2 weeks at six dose levels: 0.01, 0.1, 0.3, 1.5, 3 and 10 mg/kg. Prior anti-PD-1, anti-PD-L1 or anti-CTLA-4 therapy was permitted, and about 40% of dose-escalation patients had received checkpoint inhibitors. The monotherapy dose-escalation portion (N ≈ 55 patients) of the phase I ivuxolimab trial is reported in the paper. Of the approximately 50 dose-escalation patients, hepatocellular carcinoma was present in roughly 19, melanoma in around 15, renal cell carcinoma in 9 and head and neck cancer in 9. Peripheral TCRbeta sequencing was intended to test whether TCR sequence diversity was altered and clonal T-cell expansion was caused by ivuxolimab. Partial responses occurred in three dose-escalation patients: two with cutaneous melanoma and one with hepatocellular carcinoma. In the dose-escalation cohort, approximately 80% of patients were male, and the mean age was 60 years with a range of about 20 to 80. The paper's findings and limits, for the study overall: The antigen specificity of the clonally expanded peripheral T cells was not determined. In the 0.1-3.0 mg/kg groups, partial responders had among the lowest normalized peripheral clonal expansion, particularly in CD8+ T cells. Clonal expansion of both CD4+ and CD8+ blood T cells was observed from baseline to week 6 at doses 0.1 to 3.0 mg/kg. Low levels of normalized T-cell clonal expansion were also seen in some patients who did not respond. After ivuxolimab, CD8+ T cells had more expanded clones than CD4+ T cells on average.

For sequencing of the TCRbeta CDR3 region, genomic DNA was extracted from the sorted cells. The immunoSEQ Assay was used to sequence the TCRbeta CDR3 regions. TCRdb mirrors the immuneACCESS table, restricted to in-frame sequences. Some clones are absent from its copies; in checked studies, under half trace to an unresolved V gene, and the reason for the others is unknown. The sample table records about 64,000 clones; roughly 80% of these occur just once. The ten largest clones take up less than 5% of the sample. The CDR3 holds 15 amino acids from the cysteine to the phenylalanine. Left in the record is the CDR3 DNA by itself, 45 bases read in frame from the first base. As encoded in the germline V gene, CDR1 is SGHRS while CDR2 is YFSETQ. V loses 4 bases of germline sequence and J loses 5 bases, and the interval between the two ends is 15 bases. Patients with a history of autoimmune disease or receiving systemic immunosuppression were excluded from the trial. Peripheral blood for TCR sequencing was collected from all dose cohorts at baseline, on cycle 4 day 1, and on cycle 7 day 1. Samples were obtained from an open-label, multicenter, first-in-human phase I dose-escalation trial of ivuxolimab. Adults with locally advanced or metastatic melanoma, renal cell carcinoma, hepatocellular carcinoma or head and neck squamous cell carcinoma were enrolled in the trial. CD4+ and CD8+ T cells were sorted separately from peripheral blood before TCR sequencing.

For this clone: It has no known antigen specificity. No base-level quality is on record; no much larger clone is a single base apart.

The source was CD4+ or CD8+ T cells sorted from blood, collected in a trial of the OX40 agonist ivuxolimab. The sequence was obtained from an adult with an advanced solid tumor such as melanoma, head and neck, liver or kidney cancer. This sequence uses TRBV5-1 and TRBJ1-4; 6 matching bases give a weak D call of TRBD1. This receptor has the CDR3 CASSHPDRTNEKLFF. The DNA sequence is TGCGCCAGCAGCCACCCAGACAGGACGAATGAAAAACTGTTTTTT.